These T cell receptor beta chains were read from a single sample in a study of CD4 and CD8 cells across lung adenocarcinoma regions. TCRdb reanalysed the PCR reads using MiXCR and keeps one entry per CDR3 protein. The profile shows tens of thousands of distinct CDR3 sequences, roughly half of them singletons. Material: CD8+ T cells from the center of a lung tumor. These receptor sequences come from a male donor with lung adenocarcinoma. The CD4 and CD8 labels of this study may be unreliable. Both conserved end residues are part of each CDR3. The order of the fields is J gene, V gene, CDR3 length, clone size, D gene, CDR3 protein, CDR3 DNA. D genes are given only for firm matches. Size is omitted from some rows. Given values are once, few, many or a class for expanded clones.

>TRBJ2-7|TRBV7-2|13|-|TRBD2
CASSARSGTEQYF
TGTGCCAGCAGCGCTCGTAGCGGGACCGAGCAGTACTTC
>TRBJ2-3|TRBV3-1|14|-|-
CASSHLTGTDTQYF
TGTGCCAGCAGCCACCTTACAGGGACAGATACGCAGTATTTT
>TRBJ2-1|TRBV6-1|16|-|TRBD2
CASTLSGNSGANEQSF
TGTGCCAGCACCCTATCGGGGAACAGCGGGGCCAACGAGCAGTCCTTC
>TRBJ2-1|TRBV6-2/TRBV6-3|15|-|TRBD2
CASIPLGREINEQFF
TGTGCCAGCATCCCTCTAGGGCGGGAGATCAATGAGCAGTTCTTC
>TRBJ1-5|TRBV6-5|15|few|-
CASSYRQGSGQPQHF
TGTGCCAGCAGTTACCGTCAGGGGAGCGGTCAGCCCCAGCATTTT
>TRBJ2-3|TRBV6-1|16|-|TRBD1
CASSERGLRATNTQYF
TGTGCCAGCAGTGAAAGGGGGCTGAGGGCCACAAATACTCAGTATTTT
>TRBJ2-3|TRBV24-1|15|-|-
CATSDPGTYTDTQYF
TGTGCCACCAGTGATCCTGGAACGTACACAGATACGCAGTATTTT
>TRBJ2-4|TRBV27|16|-|-
CASRERRGRDKDIQYF
TGTGCCAGCAGGGAACGCCGGGGCCGTGACAAAGACATTCAGTACTTC
>TRBJ1-1|TRBV12-3/TRBV12-4|13|few|-
CASSGLGNTEAFF
TGTGCCAGCAGTGGTCTCGGGAACACTGAAGCTTTCTTT
>TRBJ2-1|TRBV14|14|many|TRBD1
CASSNNRGYNEQFF
TGTGCCAGCAGCAATAACAGGGGCTACAATGAGCAGTTCTTC
>TRBJ2-7|TRBV10-3|17|-|-
CASRALSGTGDKDTQYF
TGTGCCTCCAGGGCTTTATCGGGGACGGGGGACAAAGATACGCAGTACTTC
>TRBJ2-5|TRBV6-1|15|-|-
CASGGQAGSTNEQYF
TGTGCCAGCGGTGGTCAGGCTGGGAGCACAAATGAGCAGTACTTC
>TRBJ2-4|TRBV10-1|16|-|TRBD2
CASTPGLAVPTMSSTF
TGCGCCAGCACCCCAGGACTAGCGGTACCTACAATGAGCAGTACTTTC
>TRBJ2-5|TRBV25-1|14|-|-
CAGSGGRVQETQYF
TGTGCGGGGTCCGGGGGCCGTGTCCAAGAGACCCAGTACTTC
>TRBJ1-4|TRBV7-3|20|-|-
CASSVCADPGDRRGNEKLFF
TGTGCCAGCAGCGTATGCGCCGATCCGGGAGATAGGCGCGGTAATGAAAAACTGTTTTTT
>TRBJ2-1|TRBV6-1|14|-|TRBD1
CASSNGGQGETQFF
TGTGCCAGCAGTAATGGAGGACAGGGGGAGACCCAGTTCTTC
>TRBJ2-3|TRBV6-4|17|once|-
CASSEGLEARSTDTQYF
TGTGCCAGCAGTGAGGGGCTAGAGGCGCGAAGCACAGATACGCAGTACTTT